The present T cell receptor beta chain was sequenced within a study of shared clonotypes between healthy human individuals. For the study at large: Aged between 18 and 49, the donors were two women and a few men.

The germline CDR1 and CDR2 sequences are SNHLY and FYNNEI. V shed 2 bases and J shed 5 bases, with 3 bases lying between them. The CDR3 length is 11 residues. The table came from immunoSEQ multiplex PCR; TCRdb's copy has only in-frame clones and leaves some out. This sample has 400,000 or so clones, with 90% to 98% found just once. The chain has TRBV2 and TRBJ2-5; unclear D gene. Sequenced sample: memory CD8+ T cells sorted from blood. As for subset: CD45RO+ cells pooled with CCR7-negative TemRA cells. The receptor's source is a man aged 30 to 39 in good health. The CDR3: CASSEHETQYF. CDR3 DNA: TGTGCCAGCAGTGAACATGAGACCCAGTACTTC.